This T cell receptor (beta chain) was documented in a study of CXCR3-negative and CXCR3-positive naive CD8 T cells. Findings of the study overall: Naive cells with CXCR3 showed TRB CDR3s that were more hydrophobic than those in CXCR3-negative naive cells.

This clonotype registers medium-sized by frequency. Its antigen remains unidentified. This CDR3 region has 14 residues. The germline gives CDR1 SQVTM, CDR2 ANQGSEA. Identification of naive CD8+ T cells rested on CD45RO-CCR7+CD27+CD95- status. The libraries of TRB cDNA were constructed through 5' RACE using UMI labels. TCRdb reprocessed the 5' RACE reads and keeps a single row for each CDR3 protein, giving no DNA. The sample data list about 7,700 distinct CDR3 sequences. This sequence was found in a human donor in good health. Some clones in this sample may be carry-over from other donors' samples. The sequenced material came from naive CXCR3+ CD8+ T cells from blood. Specified subset: CD45RO-CCR7+CD27+CD95- naive CD8+ T cells expressing CXCR3 (TNR3+). The V call is TRBV29-1, the J call TRBJ1-2; the TCRdb D gene call, TRBD1, has no DNA to confirm it. CDR3 sequence reads: CSVEGHPTGDGYTF.